The entry below describes one T cell receptor beta chain. A count is missing, but by frequency this clonotype is medium-sized (0.01 to 0.1%). The target of this receptor is not known. The donors whose samples were sequenced had carbamazepine-induced Stevens-Johnson syndrome or toxic epidermal necrolysis (CBZ-SJS/TEN). To look for drug-specific clonotypes, next-generation sequencing was used to profile the T cell receptor repertoires of patients with drug-induced severe cutaneous adverse reactions. RNA was isolated either from blister cells of skin lesions or from peripheral blood mononuclear cells. This record belongs to a study of T cells in severe cutaneous drug reactions (dated by TCRdb to the late 2010s). Some background on the complete study: Recruitment took place between 2011 and 2018, drawing patients from Taiwan, Thailand and a European registry network. The culprit drug was assigned using the Naranjo algorithm and the ALDEN drug causality algorithm. Bulk TCR sequencing was combined with single-cell sequencing, quantitative PCR validation, functional assays and transgenic mouse experiments. Blister fluids/cells, PBMC and other biological samples were taken from patients in the acute stage or the recovery stage. Libraries used iRepertoire multiplex PCR; authors cited a comparison showing similar capture of abundant clonotypes across iRepertoire and 5' RACE methods with or without UMI. Enrollment was limited to patients whose SJS/TEN or DRESS diagnosis was probable or definite according to RegiSCAR criteria. Paper-wide results and their limitations: According to the authors, further study is still needed to determine whether the public TCR generalizes to SJS/TEN caused by other drugs. A public TCRbeta CDR3 was found in all seven CBZ-SJS/TEN blister samples (mean approximately 14%) but was undetectable or scarce in tolerant-control and healthy-donor PBMC. CBZ-SJS/TEN patients showed strongly increased TRBV12-4 usage, with averages of about 32% in blister cells and about 5% in PBMC.

For both bulk and single-cell sequencing, libraries were prepared with the iRepertoire multiplex PCR system using TCR subtype-specific primers. Bulk TCR beta libraries were generated by multiplex PCR with primers targeting V, D and J gene regions. Approximately 90-500 ng of RNA per sample was used as input for bulk TCR library preparation. An Illumina MiSeq was used to sequence the bulk TCR beta amplicons. Per the authors' processing: Sample misassignments and low-quality sequencing reads were filtered out during quality control steps. The CDR3 was defined as the amino acids lying between the Y[YFLI]C motif of the V gene and the [FW]GXGT motif of the J segment. TRBV and TRBJ gene assignments and CDR3 clonotypes followed the IMGT database. TRBV expression in each sample was normalized to the mean expression of the same gene in PBMC from around 40 healthy donors. TCRdb reprocessed the reads; each CDR3 protein sequence makes one entry, and DNA is unavailable. The V and J calls were not made by the authors but by TCRdb's processing. The sample table holds approximately 9,500 distinct CDR3 sequences. The leading ten clones occupy 20% to 25% of the sample.

The CDR3 covers 15 residues, taking in both the cysteine and the phenylalanine. No DNA accompanies this entry. The CDR1 and CDR2 encoded by the germline V gene (reference sequence) are DFQATT and SNEGSKA. This clonotype was sampled from a human donor with Stevens-Johnson syndrome, a severe cutaneous drug reaction. Sequencing used cells from a skin blister. In the paper's terms, the cell subset or site label means: unsorted cells from skin lesion blisters. The chain is made from TRBV20-1 and TRBJ1-5; absent DNA, TCRdb's TRBD1 call cannot be checked. The CDR3: CSARPDRGGNQPQHF.